This TCR beta chain was found in a study of T cells expressing NK-cell markers. Turning to the study itself: Researchers got TCR beta repertoires out of sorted CD3+CD56+NKG2C+, CD3+CD56+NKG2C- and CD3+CD56-NKG2C+ T cells. The eight sequenced donors comprised seven who were HCMV-seropositive and one who was seronegative.

Each CDR3 protein gets one entry in TCRdb, which reprocessed the 5' RACE reads and gives no DNA. This sample's table has 200,000 to 300,000 distinct CDR3 sequences. The CDR3 is made up of 15 amino acids. CDR1 MNHEY and CDR2 SVGAGI come from the germline V gene. Input material: blood T cells: a sorted CD56 or NKG2C T cell subset, CD4+ or CD8+ T cells, or bulk PBMC T cells (not recorded which). The V and J genes are TRBV6-5 and TRBJ1-1; TCRdb proposes TRBD1, but this gene call is untestable without DNA. This receptor was obtained from a young man in good health. CDR3 in amino acids: CASTLTGQGITEAFF.